This T cell receptor beta chain appears in the sequencing data of a study of T-cell reconstitution after alpha-beta-depleted transplantation in children. Study results and caveats: Reportedly, roughly two months post-transplant, alpha-beta T cells arose from several hundred expanded graft clones. Diversity and T-cell counts at one year after transplant derived mostly from new T cells. Surviving recipient cells, namely T cells and thymic progenitors, were the source of high day-60 TCRbeta diversity in some patients.

On this clonotype: The antigen is undetermined. Because it lacks the conserved phenylalanine or tryptophan at the end, this CDR3 is likely a read error.

V dropped 6 bases and J dropped 2; count of bases not matched to a gene: 9. The CDR3 runs to 14 residues. Germline CDR1 and CDR2: DFQATT and SNEGSKA (reference sequence). Unique molecular identifiers were incorporated during preparation of the TCRbeta library. TCRdb processed the PCR reads anew with MiXCR; each CDR3 protein has one entry. The sample consists of under 300,000 distinct CDR3 sequences, around a tenth of them appearing once. The rearrangement joins TRBV20-1 to TRBJ2-7; 8 positions agree with TRBD1. This material consisted of peripheral blood, taken 180 days after TCRalphabeta/CD19-depleted stem cell transplant. The source is a male patient aged 2-15 years who had a stem cell transplant for chronic granulomatous disease, so the T cells may come from the graft donor. CDR3 sequence reads: CSATGQGFPYEQYY. CDR3 DNA sequence: TGCAGTGCAACCGGACAGGGTTTTCCCTACGAGCAGTACTAC.